Listed here is a single T cell receptor beta chain. Its antigen is not known. The sample belongs to a study of cytomegalovirus exposure and HLA in healthy donors. Overall study findings and caveats: Reports state that TCR beta sequences accurately predicted most subjects' HLA-A and HLA-B alleles. CMV serostatus was the sole immune exposure data available. Later on, an analysis found that several of the most significant clusters appeared to be linked to common viral pathogens, which included parvovirus B19.

V was pared by 2 bases and J by 4 bases, with 9 bases of the junction left unmatched. In germline, CDR1 is SEHNR, CDR2 FQNEAQ (reference sequence). CDR3 length equals 18 residues. The PCR ran on 60 Vbeta and 13 Jbeta primers. TCRdb's copy holds only in-frame clones and misses some; the assay was immunoSEQ multiplex PCR. The sample holds around 220,000 clones, about three quarters seen once. This sequence originates from a man between 18 and 29 years old in good health and CMV-seronegative. The chain links TRBV7-9 to TRBJ2-6, with 9 bases matching TRBD1. Material: PBMCs. CDR3 DNA sequence: TGTGCCAGCAGCTTACAACAGGGGGCAAGGGCCGGGGCCAACGTCCTGACTTTC. Translation gives CASSLQQGARAGANVLTF.